What follows describes a single T cell receptor (beta chain). Measured with immunoSEQ multiplex PCR; TCRdb has only the in-frame clones, and not every one. The sample carries around 170,000 clones, 84% recorded once. This entry comes from a study of blood T cell repertoires in COVID-19. Looking at the study overall: Nucleic acid was either cDNA or gDNA, and it came from T cells, B-cell-depleted T cells, or PBMCs.

CDR3 length: 12 amino acids. V was shortened by 6 bases and J by 3 bases, with 8 bases between the two germline ends. CDR1 and CDR2 (germline): MNHEY, SMNVEV (reference sequence). The chain is built from TRBV27 and TRBJ1-2; D may be TRBD1 (6 bases). Sequenced: PBMCs or T cells enriched from blood (not recorded which). This TCR was recovered from a woman aged 45 to 65 who had recovered from COVID-19. The CDR3 here is CASRGQDYGYTF. The CDR3 DNA reads as TGTGCCAGCAGGGGACAAGACTATGGCTACACCTTC.